This T cell receptor (beta chain) was recorded in a study of blood T cell repertoires in COVID-19. Here immunoSEQ multiplex PCR was the method, and the copy in TCRdb shows in-frame clones only, minus some. Found here are 350,000 to 500,000 clones, roughly 88% of them singletons; the top ten hold approximately 1.5%. CDR3 size: 16 residues. After removal of 4 bases from V and 5 bases from J, the junction contained 7 bases not matched to a gene. The germline CDR1 and CDR2 sequences are SGHRS and YFSETQ. This clonotype was obtained from a woman younger than 30 who had been exposed to COVID-19. Sequenced material: PBMCs or T cells enriched from blood (not recorded which). The gene calls are TRBV5-1 and TRBJ2-2; 11 nucleotides line up with TRBD2. The CDR3 bases are TGCGCCAGCAGCCCGACTAGCGGGACAGTTACCGGGGAGCTGTTTTTT. This codes for CASSPTSGTVTGELFF.